The T cell receptor beta chain described here comes from a study of Ad26.COV2.S vaccination and SARS-CoV-2 variants. Study details: A COV1001 Ad26.COV2.S trial-arm participant provided the sample. Intramuscularly, Ad26.COV2.S was given either once or twice, 56 days apart.

Sample treatment: approximately 18 received Ad26.COV2.S at low or high dose, single or two shots; about 5 received placebo; per-sample allocation not given. Day 63 after the first vaccine or placebo injection was the time point for sampling. At a Boston site, the person donating was an adult of 18-55 years. Sequenced by immunoSEQ multiplex PCR; TCRdb stores in-frame clones only, minus some. The sample carries around 420,000 clones, roughly 90% recorded once. The CDR3 has 15 amino acids. From germline, CDR1 is SGHRS and CDR2 YFSETQ. The V end lost 2 bases, the J end lost 0 bases, and 9 bases lay between the germline ends.

The chain links TRBV5-1 to TRBJ1-5; D is possibly TRBD1 (5 bases). The sequencing used peripheral blood, collected in a trial of Ad26.COV2.S vaccine versus placebo. The source of this sequence is a person aged 18-65 years who received the Ad26.COV2.S COVID-19 vaccine or a placebo. CDR3 DNA sequence: TGCGCCAGCAGCTTAGGGGTTTCTAGCAATCAGCCCCAGCATTTT. This codes for CASSLGVSSNQPQHF.